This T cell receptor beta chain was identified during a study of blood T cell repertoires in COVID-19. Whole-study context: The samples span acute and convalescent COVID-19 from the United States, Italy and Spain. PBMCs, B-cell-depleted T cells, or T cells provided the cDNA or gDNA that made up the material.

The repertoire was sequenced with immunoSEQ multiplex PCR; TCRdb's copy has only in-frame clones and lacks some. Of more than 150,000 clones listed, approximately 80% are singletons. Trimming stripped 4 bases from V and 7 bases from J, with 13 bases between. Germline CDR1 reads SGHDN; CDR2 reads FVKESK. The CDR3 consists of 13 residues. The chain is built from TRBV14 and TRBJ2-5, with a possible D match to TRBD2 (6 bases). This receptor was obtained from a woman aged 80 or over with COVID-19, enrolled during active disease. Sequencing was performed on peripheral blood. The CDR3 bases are TGTGCCAGCAGCCGGGGGACTGTAGGGACCCAGTACTTC. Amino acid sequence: CASSRGTVGTQYF.